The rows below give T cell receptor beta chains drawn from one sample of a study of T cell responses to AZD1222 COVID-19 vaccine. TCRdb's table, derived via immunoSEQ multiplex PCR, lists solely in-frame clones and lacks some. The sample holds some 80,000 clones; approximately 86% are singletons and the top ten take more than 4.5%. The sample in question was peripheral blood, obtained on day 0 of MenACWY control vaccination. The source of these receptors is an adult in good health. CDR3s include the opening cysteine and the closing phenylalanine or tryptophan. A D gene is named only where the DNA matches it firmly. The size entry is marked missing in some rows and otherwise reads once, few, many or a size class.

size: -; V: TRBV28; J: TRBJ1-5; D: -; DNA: TGTGCCAGCAGCTCTCAAACCCCAAGAACAGGGCTCATCAATCAGCCCCAGCATTTT; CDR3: CASSSQTPRTGLINQPQHF
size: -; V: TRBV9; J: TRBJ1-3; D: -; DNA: TGTGCCAGCAGCGGACAGTCTATTGGGGGACATGAATTCTCTGGAAACACCATATATTTT; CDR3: CASSGQSIGGHEFSGNTIYF
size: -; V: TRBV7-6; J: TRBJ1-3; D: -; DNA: TGTGCCAGCAGTCCAGACAGCTACTCTGGAAACACCATATATTTT; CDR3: CASSPDSYSGNTIYF
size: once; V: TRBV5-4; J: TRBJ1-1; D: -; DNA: TGTGCCAGCAGCTCAAACTGGGGGAACACTGAAGCTTTCTTT; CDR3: CASSSNWGNTEAFF
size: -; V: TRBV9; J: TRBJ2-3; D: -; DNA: TGTGCCAGCAGCGTAGGGGGGGCCGGGACAGATACGCAGTATTTT; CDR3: CASSVGGAGTDTQYF
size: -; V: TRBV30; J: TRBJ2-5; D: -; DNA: TGTGCCTGGAGTCGACTAGAACTGGGGACCCAGTACTTC; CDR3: CAWSRLELGTQYF
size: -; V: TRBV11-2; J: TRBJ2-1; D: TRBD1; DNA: TGTGCCAGCACACTAGAGCAGGGGGCCTACAATGAGCAGTTCTTC; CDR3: CASTLEQGAYNEQFF
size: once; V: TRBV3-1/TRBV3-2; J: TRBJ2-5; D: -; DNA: TGTGCCAGCAGCCCCCAAGCCCCGCGGCCACGAGAGACCCAGTACTTC; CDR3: CASSPQAPRPRETQYF
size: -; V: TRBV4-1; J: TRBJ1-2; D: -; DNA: TGCGCCAGCAGCCGAGGAGGACAGATGTCATCGGGCTACACCTTC; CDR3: CASSRGGQMSSGYTF
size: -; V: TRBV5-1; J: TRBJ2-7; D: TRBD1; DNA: TGCGCCAGCAGCCCTGGACAGGGGATTGTCCACGAGCAGTACTTC; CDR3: CASSPGQGIVHEQYF
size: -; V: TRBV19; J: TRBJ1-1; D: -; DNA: TGTGCCAGTAGTGGGGGCACTGAAGCTTTCTTT; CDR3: CASSGGTEAFF
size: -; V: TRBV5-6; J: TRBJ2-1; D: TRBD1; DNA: TGTGCCAGCAGCGAAGGGACAGGGCTTCGTTCCTACAATGAGCAGTTCTTC; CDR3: CASSEGTGLRSYNEQFF
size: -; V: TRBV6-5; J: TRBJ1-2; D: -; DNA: TGTGCCAGCAGTACCCAGGCAGATGGTGGCTACACCTTC; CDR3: CASSTQADGGYTF
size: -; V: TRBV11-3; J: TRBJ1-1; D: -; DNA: TGTGCCAGCAGCTTAGATGGAGGGACCCTGAACACTGAAGCTTTCTTT; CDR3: CASSLDGGTLNTEAFF
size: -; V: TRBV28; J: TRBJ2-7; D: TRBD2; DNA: TGTGCCAGCGCCTGGGGGGGGTCCTACGAGCAGTACTTC; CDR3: CASAWGGSYEQYF
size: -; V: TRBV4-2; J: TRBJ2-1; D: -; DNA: TGTGCCAGCAGCCAAGAAGGGGTAGGGTCCTACAATGAGCAGTTCTTC; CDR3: CASSQEGVGSYNEQFF
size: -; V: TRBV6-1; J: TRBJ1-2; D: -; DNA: TGTGCCAGCAGTGAATGGGTCAGTAACTATGGCTACACCTTC; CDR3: CASSEWVSNYGYTF
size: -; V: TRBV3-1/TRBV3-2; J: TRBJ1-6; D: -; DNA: TGTGCCAGCAGCCAAGATCACTCAAATTCACCCCTCCACTTT; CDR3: CASSQDHSNSPLHF
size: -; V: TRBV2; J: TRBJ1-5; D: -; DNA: TGTGCCAGCAGTCTGGACCTGATTAGCAATCAGCCCCAGCATTTT; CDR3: CASSLDLISNQPQHF
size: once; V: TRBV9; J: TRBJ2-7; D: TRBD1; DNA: TGTGCCAGCAGCGCGGGACAGGAAACCTACGAGCAGTACTTC; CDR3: CASSAGQETYEQYF
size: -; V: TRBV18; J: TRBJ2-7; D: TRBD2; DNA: TGTGCCAGCTCACCTTTAGCGGGGGGGCTTCCCGAGCAGTACTTC; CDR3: CASSPLAGGLPEQYF
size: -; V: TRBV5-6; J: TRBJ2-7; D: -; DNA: TGTGCCAGCAGCAAATCCCGGGACACCGAGCAGTACTTC; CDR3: CASSKSRDTEQYF
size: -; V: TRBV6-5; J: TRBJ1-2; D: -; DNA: TGTGCCAGCAGTAAACAGGCCTCTAACTATGGCTACACCTTC; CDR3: CASSKQASNYGYTF
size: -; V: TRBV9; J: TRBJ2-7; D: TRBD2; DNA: TGTGCCAGCAGCGATGGTGAGCTAGCGGGGGGATCCTACGAGCAGTACTTC; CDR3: CASSDGELAGGSYEQYF
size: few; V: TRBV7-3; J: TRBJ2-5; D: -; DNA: TGTGCCAGCAGCCCCGTGGGACTCAGTGATGGGGCCCAGTACTTC; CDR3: CASSPVGLSDGAQYF
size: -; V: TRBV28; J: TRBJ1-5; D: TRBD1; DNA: TGTGCCAGCAGTGCTGGGACAGGTCAATATCAGCCCCAGCATTTT; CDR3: CASSAGTGQYQPQHF
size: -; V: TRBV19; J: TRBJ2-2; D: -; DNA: TGTGCCAGTAGTACGGGCCGACCGTCCGGGGAGCTGTTTTTT; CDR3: CASSTGRPSGELFF
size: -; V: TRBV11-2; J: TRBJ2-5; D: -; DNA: TGTGCCAGCAGCTTAGACAGTAAAGAGACCCAGTACTTC; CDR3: CASSLDSKETQYF
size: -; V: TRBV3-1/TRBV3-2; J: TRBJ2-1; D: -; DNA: TGTGCCAGCAGCCTCTATGGTGAGCAGTTCTTC; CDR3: CASSLYGEQFF
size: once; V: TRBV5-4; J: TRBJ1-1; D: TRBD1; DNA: TGTGCCAGCAGCTTGACAGGGGGCACTGAAGCTTTCTTT; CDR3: CASSLTGGTEAFF
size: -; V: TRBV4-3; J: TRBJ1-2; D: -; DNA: TGCGCCAGCAGCCAATCCCGGACACTTTTCAACTATGGCTACACCTTC; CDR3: CASSQSRTLFNYGYTF
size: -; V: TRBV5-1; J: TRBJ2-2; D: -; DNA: TGCGCCAGCAGCCTACAGGGCCAGGACGTTGGCACCGGGGAGCTGTTTTTT; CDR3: CASSLQGQDVGTGELFF
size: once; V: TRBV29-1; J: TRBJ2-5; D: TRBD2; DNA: TGCAGTATAACTGGGACTAGCGGGGGGGAAGAGACCCAGTACTTC; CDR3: CSITGTSGGEETQYF
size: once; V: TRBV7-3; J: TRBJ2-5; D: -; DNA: TGTGCCAGCAGCTCGACAGGACAGCTAGGGGAGACCCAGTACTTC; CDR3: CASSSTGQLGETQYF
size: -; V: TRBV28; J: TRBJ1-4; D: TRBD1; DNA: TGTGCCAGCCGACGGGACAGGGGGCGCGAAAAACTGTTTTTT; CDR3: CASRRDRGREKLFF
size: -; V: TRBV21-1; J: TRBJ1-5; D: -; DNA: TGTGCCAGCAGCAAAGAACCCGGGGGCGGCGAGCCCCAGCATTTT; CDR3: CASSKEPGGGEPQHF
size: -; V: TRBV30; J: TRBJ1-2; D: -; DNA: TGTGCCTGGAATCTCGGGACGCAAGGGGACTATGGCTACACCTTC; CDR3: CAWNLGTQGDYGYTF
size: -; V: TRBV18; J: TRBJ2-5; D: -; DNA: TGTGCCAGCTCACCACCGAATGAGAAAGAGACCCAGTACTTC; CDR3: CASSPPNEKETQYF
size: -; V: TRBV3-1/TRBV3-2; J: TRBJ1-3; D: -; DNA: TGTGCCAGCAGCCAAGCGGCGCCAGGGGTCTCTGGAAACACCATATATTTT; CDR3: CASSQAAPGVSGNTIYF
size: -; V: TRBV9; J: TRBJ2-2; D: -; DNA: TGTGCCAGCAGCTCCCAGTTTAGGAGCAGGGAGAACGGCGGGGAGCTGTTTTTT; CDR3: CASSSQFRSRENGGELFF
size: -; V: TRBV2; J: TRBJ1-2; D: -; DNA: TGTGCCAGCAGCCCGAAAGAGAACTATGGCTACACCTTC; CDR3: CASSPKENYGYTF
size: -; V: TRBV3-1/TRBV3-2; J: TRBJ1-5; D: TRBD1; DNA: TGTGCCAGCAGCCAGGGACAGAGGAGCAATCAGCCCCAGCATTTT; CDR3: CASSQGQRSNQPQHF
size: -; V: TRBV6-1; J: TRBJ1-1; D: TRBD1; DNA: TGTGCCAGCAGTGAGCAGGGGGCAACTGAAGCTTTCTTT; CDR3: CASSEQGATEAFF
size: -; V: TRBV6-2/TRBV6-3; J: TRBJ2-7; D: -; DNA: TGTGCCAGCAGTTTTGGGGGCTCCTACGAGCAGTACTTC; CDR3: CASSFGGSYEQYF
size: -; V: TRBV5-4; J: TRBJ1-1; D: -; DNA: TGTGCCAGCAGCTTGGATTGGGAGGGGACTGAAGCTTTCTTT; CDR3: CASSLDWEGTEAFF
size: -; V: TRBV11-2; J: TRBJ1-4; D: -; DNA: TGTGCCAGCAGCGGGGACACATGGAGTGAAAAACTGTTTTTT; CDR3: CASSGDTWSEKLFF
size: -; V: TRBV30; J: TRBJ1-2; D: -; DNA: TGTGCCTGGTCCGTAGGGGGGGGCGGTGGCTACACCTTC; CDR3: CAWSVGGGGGYTF
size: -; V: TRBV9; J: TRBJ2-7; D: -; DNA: TGTGCCAGCAGCCCCCGGACGGGTTACGAGCAGTACTTC; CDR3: CASSPRTGYEQYF
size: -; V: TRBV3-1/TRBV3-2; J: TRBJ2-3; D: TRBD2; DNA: TGTGCCAGCAGCCAAGAGTCGGCGGGGGGACAGTATTTT; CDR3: CASSQESAGGQYF